A selection of T cell receptor beta chains follows, all from one sample in a study of T cell responses to AZD1222 COVID-19 vaccine. Clones were sequenced by immunoSEQ multiplex PCR, and TCRdb holds only the in-frame ones, with some missing. The sample lists some 100,000 clones, about 82% occurring once. The sample in question was peripheral blood, obtained 28 days after the second AZD1222 dose. These receptors were obtained from an adult who received the AZD1222 COVID-19 vaccine. The CDR3 runs from the conserved cysteine through the conserved F or W. D genes are given only for firm matches. Clone size is not always given. Where it is, it says once, few, many or a class for expanded clones.

d_call,j_call,clone_size,v_call,cdr3_aa,cdr3_nt
-,TRBJ1-2,-,TRBV19,CASSMSSGPFNGYTF,TGTGCCAGTAGTATGTCATCGGGACCTTTTAATGGCTACACCTTC
-,TRBJ2-2,-,TRBV5-1,CASSWGRGTGELFF,TGCGCCAGCAGCTGGGGACGGGGCACCGGGGAGCTGTTTTTT
TRBD2,TRBJ2-3,-,TRBV28,CASSARTSGRDTQYF,TGTGCCAGCAGTGCGCGGACTAGCGGGAGAGATACGCAGTATTTT
TRBD2,TRBJ2-5,-,TRBV11-3,CASSLRGTSGETQYF,TGTGCCAGCAGCTTAAGAGGGACTAGCGGGGAGACCCAGTACTTC
-,TRBJ2-7,-,TRBV13,CASSPGFGRFYEQYF,TGTGCCAGCAGCCCGGGCTTCGGACGGTTCTACGAGCAGTACTTC
TRBD2,TRBJ2-5,few,TRBV29-1,CSVAGGSGGYQETQYF,TGCAGCGTTGCTGGGGGAAGCGGGGGATACCAAGAGACCCAGTACTTC
TRBD2,TRBJ2-1,-,TRBV9,CASSAAGGIHNEQFF,TGTGCCAGCAGCGCAGCGGGAGGCATCCACAATGAGCAGTTCTTC
TRBD2,TRBJ2-2,-,TRBV5-1,CASSLISGAGDTGELFF,TGCGCCAGCAGCTTGATATCTGGAGCGGGAGACACCGGGGAGCTGTTTTTT
-,TRBJ1-2,once,TRBV19,CASTITGGHIYGYTF,TGTGCCAGTACCATAACTGGTGGCCACATTTATGGCTACACCTTC
-,TRBJ1-5,-,TRBV6-2/TRBV6-3,CASSLRGGLQPQHF,TGTGCCAGCAGCCTTAGAGGGGGGTTACAGCCCCAGCATTTT
-,TRBJ1-5,-,TRBV7-2,CASSLWGYSNQPQHF,TGTGCCAGCAGCTTATGGGGTTATAGCAATCAGCCCCAGCATTTT
TRBD1,TRBJ1-1,-,TRBV23-1,CASSQSDRVWAFF,TGCGCCAGCAGTCAGTCCGACAGGGTGTGGGCTTTCTTT
-,TRBJ2-7,-,TRBV5-6,CASSLGVYEQYF,TGTGCCAGCAGCTTGGGCGTCTACGAGCAGTACTTC
-,TRBJ1-2,-,TRBV28,CASRDLQGQSDYGYTF,TGTGCCAGCAGAGATCTACAAGGACAGAGTGACTATGGCTACACCTTC
-,TRBJ1-4,once,TRBV6-5,CASSYSGTVNEKLFF,TGTGCCAGCAGTTACTCTGGGACGGTAAATGAAAAACTGTTTTTT
-,TRBJ2-2,-,TRBV27,CASSVLRTGELFF,TGTGCCAGCAGTGTGTTGCGCACCGGGGAGCTGTTTTTT
TRBD1,TRBJ2-7,-,TRBV5-1,CASSLGDRREQYF,TGCGCCAGCAGCTTGGGGGACAGGCGTGAGCAGTACTTC
TRBD2,TRBJ2-7,-,TRBV6-5,CASSYDGRAYEQYF,TGTGCCAGCAGTTATGACGGGAGGGCCTACGAGCAGTACTTC
-,TRBJ1-3,-,TRBV6-5,CAAWAGTAGNTIYF,TGTGCCGCCTGGGCCGGGACGGCTGGAAACACCATATATTTT
TRBD1,TRBJ2-3,few,TRBV5-1,CASSLGDRGYTDTQYF,TGCGCCAGCAGCTTGGGGGACAGGGGGTACACAGATACGCAGTATTTT
TRBD1,TRBJ1-2,-,TRBV5-1,CASSPGQGPYGYTF,TGCGCCAGCAGCCCGGGACAGGGCCCCTATGGCTACACCTTC
-,TRBJ1-5,-,TRBV18,CASSPGGSNQPQHF,TGTGCCAGCTCACCAGGGGGGAGCAATCAGCCCCAGCATTTT
TRBD1,TRBJ2-5,-,TRBV5-1,CASSQRDREMRETQYF,TGCGCCAGCAGCCAAAGGGACAGGGAGATGAGAGAGACTCAGTACTTC
TRBD1,TRBJ2-5,-,TRBV12-3/TRBV12-4,CASTTGGEETQYF,TGTGCCAGCACCACAGGGGGAGAAGAGACCCAGTACTTC
TRBD1,TRBJ2-1,-,TRBV5-1,CASMSGTGGAYNEQFF,TGCGCCAGCATGTCCGGGACAGGGGGCGCCTACAATGAGCAGTTCTTC
-,TRBJ2-3,-,TRBV28,CASDTLGRGRTDTQYF,TGTGCCAGCGATACTCTGGGGAGGGGGCGGACAGATACGCAGTATTTT
TRBD2,TRBJ2-1,-,TRBV27,CASRGTSGHSNEQFF,TGTGCCAGCAGGGGGACTAGCGGGCACTCCAATGAGCAGTTCTTC
-,TRBJ2-7,-,TRBV7-6,CASSLAGPGREQYF,TGTGCCAGCAGCTTAGCTGGACCGGGAAGGGAGCAGTACTTC
TRBD1,TRBJ1-1,-,TRBV19,CASTSFRDRGRTEAFF,TGTGCCAGTACCTCTTTCCGGGACAGGGGGCGGACTGAAGCTTTCTTT
-,TRBJ1-4,-,TRBV28,CASRTFRLGKLFF,TGTGCCAGCAGAACTTTTCGACTGGGAAAACTGTTTTTT
TRBD1,TRBJ1-1,-,TRBV9,CASSIPAGGNTEAFF,TGTGCCAGCAGCATCCCCGCAGGGGGCAACACTGAAGCTTTCTTT
-,TRBJ1-6,-,TRBV10-1,CASIGQNNSPLHF,TGCGCCAGCATAGGACAGAATAATTCACCCCTCCACTTT
-,TRBJ2-2,-,TRBV11-3,CASSPNTGELFF,TGTGCCAGCAGCCCCAACACCGGGGAGCTGTTTTTT
-,TRBJ1-4,-,TRBV12-3/TRBV12-4,CASSLGGSEKLFF,TGTGCCAGCAGTTTAGGAGGGTCTGAAAAACTGTTTTTT
-,TRBJ1-2,few,TRBV4-3,CASSQDQTSDFNYGYTF,TGCGCCAGCAGCCAAGATCAAACGTCCGATTTTAACTATGGCTACACCTTC
-,TRBJ1-5,few,TRBV23-1,CASSQSALVPWPQHF,TGCGCCAGCAGTCAATCCGCGCTGGTTCCATGGCCCCAGCATTTT
-,TRBJ1-1,once,TRBV18,CASSLWTGKVNTEAFF,TGTGCCAGCTCACTCTGGACGGGGAAGGTGAACACTGAAGCTTTCTTT
-,TRBJ1-1,-,TRBV7-2,CASSLARLNTEAFF,TGTGCCAGCAGCTTAGCACGGTTGAACACTGAAGCTTTCTTT
TRBD1,TRBJ2-1,-,TRBV27,CASSSPGQGHNEQFF,TGTGCCAGCAGTTCTCCGGGACAGGGGCACAATGAGCAGTTCTTC
-,TRBJ2-7,-,TRBV5-8,CASSFAGGYLYEQYF,TGTGCCAGCAGCTTCGCAGGGGGGTACCTCTACGAGCAGTACTTC
TRBD1,TRBJ1-1,-,TRBV9,CASSAEGTGSEAFF,TGTGCCAGCAGCGCAGAAGGGACAGGTAGTGAAGCTTTCTTT
-,TRBJ2-5,once,TRBV5-8,CASSLGTSEQETQYF,TGTGCCAGCAGCTTAGGGACATCTGAACAAGAGACCCAGTACTTC
-,TRBJ1-6,-,TRBV27,CASSKEDSNSPLHF,TGTGCCAGCAGCAAAGAAGACAGCAATTCACCCCTCCACTTT
TRBD2,TRBJ2-2,-,TRBV28,CASRWRGAPPRETGELFF,TGTGCCAGCAGATGGCGGGGGGCCCCCCCCCGTGAAACCGGGGAGCTGTTTTTT
-,TRBJ1-5,-,TRBV24-1,CATSDSAGVSQPQHF,TGTGCCACCAGTGATTCAGCAGGGGTGAGTCAGCCCCAGCATTTT
TRBD1,TRBJ2-7,-,TRBV3-1/TRBV3-2,CASSQSGTGIFEQYF,TGTGCCAGCAGCCAATCCGGGACAGGGATATTCGAGCAGTACTTC
TRBD1,TRBJ2-4,few,TRBV2,CASSPKGAGKNIQYF,TGTGCCAGCAGTCCCAAGGGGGCAGGCAAAAACATTCAGTACTTC
-,TRBJ2-5,-,TRBV24-1,CATGAEGTETQYF,TGTGCCACCGGCGCGGAAGGGACAGAGACCCAGTACTTC
TRBD1,TRBJ2-5,-,TRBV7-2,CASSSGTGGYETQYF,TGTGCCAGCAGCTCCGGGACAGGGGGTTATGAGACCCAGTACTTC
-,TRBJ1-4,once,TRBV19,CASNSQGGEKLFF,TGTGCCAGTAATTCACAGGGAGGAGAAAAACTGTTTTTT
-,TRBJ1-4,-,TRBV6-2/TRBV6-3,CASSPRQPGSNEKLFF,TGTGCCAGCAGTCCACGGCAGCCCGGTTCTAATGAAAAACTGTTTTTT
-,TRBJ2-7,once,TRBV7-3,CASSPNTGYEQYF,TGTGCCAGCAGTCCGAATACGGGCTACGAGCAGTACTTC
TRBD2,TRBJ2-7,-,TRBV5-1,CASSLEAGEYEQYF,TGCGCCAGCAGCTTGGAAGCGGGGGAATACGAGCAGTACTTC